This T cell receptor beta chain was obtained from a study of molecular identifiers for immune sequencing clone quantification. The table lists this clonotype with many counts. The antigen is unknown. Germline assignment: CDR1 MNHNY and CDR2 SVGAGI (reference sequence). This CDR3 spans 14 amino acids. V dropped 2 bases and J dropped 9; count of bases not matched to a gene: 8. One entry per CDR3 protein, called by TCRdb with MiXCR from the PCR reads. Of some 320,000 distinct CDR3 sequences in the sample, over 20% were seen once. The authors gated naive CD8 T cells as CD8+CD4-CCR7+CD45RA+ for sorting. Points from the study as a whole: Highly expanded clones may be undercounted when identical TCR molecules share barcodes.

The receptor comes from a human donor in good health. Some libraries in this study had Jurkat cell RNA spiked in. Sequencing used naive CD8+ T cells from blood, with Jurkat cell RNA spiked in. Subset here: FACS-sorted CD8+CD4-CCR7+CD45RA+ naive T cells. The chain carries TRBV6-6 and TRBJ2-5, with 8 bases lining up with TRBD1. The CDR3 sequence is CASSYSAGTGSQYF. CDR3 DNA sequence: TGTGCCAGCAGTTACAGCGCAGGGACAGGCTCCCAGTACTTC.